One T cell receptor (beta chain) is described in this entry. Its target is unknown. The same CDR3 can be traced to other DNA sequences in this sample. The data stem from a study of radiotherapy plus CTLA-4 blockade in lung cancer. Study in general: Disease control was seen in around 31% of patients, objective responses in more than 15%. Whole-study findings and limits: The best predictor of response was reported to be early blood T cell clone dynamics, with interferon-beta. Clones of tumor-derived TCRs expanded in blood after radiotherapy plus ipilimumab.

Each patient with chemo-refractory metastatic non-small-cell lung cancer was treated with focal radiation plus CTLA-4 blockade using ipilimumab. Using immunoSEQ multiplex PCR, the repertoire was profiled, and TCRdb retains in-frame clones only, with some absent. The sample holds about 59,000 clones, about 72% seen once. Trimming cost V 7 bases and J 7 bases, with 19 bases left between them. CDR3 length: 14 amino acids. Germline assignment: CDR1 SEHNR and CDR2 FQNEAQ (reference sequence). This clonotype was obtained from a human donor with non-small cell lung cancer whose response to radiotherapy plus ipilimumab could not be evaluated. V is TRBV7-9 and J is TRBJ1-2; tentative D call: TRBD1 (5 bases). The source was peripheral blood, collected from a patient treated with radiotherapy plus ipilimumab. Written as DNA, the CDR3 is TGTGCCAGCACTCGGCCGGGGGGAAGTCGTGGCTACACCTTC. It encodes CASTRPGGSRGYTF.